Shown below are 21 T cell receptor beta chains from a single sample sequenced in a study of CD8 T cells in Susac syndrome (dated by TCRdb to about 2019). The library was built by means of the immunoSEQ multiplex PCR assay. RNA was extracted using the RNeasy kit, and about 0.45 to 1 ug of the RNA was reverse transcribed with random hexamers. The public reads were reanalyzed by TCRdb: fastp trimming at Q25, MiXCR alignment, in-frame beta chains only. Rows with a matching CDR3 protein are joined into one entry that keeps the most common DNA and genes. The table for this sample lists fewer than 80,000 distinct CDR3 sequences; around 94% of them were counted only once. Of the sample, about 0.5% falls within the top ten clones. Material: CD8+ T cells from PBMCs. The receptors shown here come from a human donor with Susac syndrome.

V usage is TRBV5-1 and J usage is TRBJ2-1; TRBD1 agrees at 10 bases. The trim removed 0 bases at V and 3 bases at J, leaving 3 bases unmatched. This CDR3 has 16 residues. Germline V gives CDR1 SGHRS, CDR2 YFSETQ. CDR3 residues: CASSLGRDRGYNEQFF. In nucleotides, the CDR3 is TGCGCCAGCAGCTTGGGTAGGGACAGGGGCTACAATGAGCAGTTCTTC.

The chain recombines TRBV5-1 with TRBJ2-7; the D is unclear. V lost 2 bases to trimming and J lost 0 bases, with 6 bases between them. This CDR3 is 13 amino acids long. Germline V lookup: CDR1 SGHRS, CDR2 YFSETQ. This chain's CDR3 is CASSFDSSYEQYF. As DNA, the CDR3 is TGCGCCAGCAGCTTTGACTCCTCCTACGAGCAGTACTTC.

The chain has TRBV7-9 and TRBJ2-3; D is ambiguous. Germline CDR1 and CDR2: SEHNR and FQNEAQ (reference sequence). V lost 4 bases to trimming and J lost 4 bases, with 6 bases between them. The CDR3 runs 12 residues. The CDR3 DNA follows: TGTGCCAGCAGCTCGGCGCCAGATACGCAGTATTTT. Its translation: CASSSAPDTQYF. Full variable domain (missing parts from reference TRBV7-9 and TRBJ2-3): DTGVSQNPRHKITKRGQNVTFRCDPISEHNRLYWYRQTLGQGPEFLTYFQNEAQLEKSRLLSDRFSAERPKGSFSTLEIQRTEQGDSAMYLCASSSAPDTQYFGPGTRLTVL.

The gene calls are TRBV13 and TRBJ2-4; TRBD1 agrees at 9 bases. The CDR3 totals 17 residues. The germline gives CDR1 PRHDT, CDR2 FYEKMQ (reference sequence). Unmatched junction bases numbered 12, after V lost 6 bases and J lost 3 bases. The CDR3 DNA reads TGTGCCAGCAGGGAGAGCGGACAGGGGACGGACAAAAACATTCAGTACTTC. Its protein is CASRESGQGTDKNIQYF.

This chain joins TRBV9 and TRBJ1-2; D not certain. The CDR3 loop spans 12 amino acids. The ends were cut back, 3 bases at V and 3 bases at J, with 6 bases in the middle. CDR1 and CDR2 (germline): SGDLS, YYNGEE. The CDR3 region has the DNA TGTGCCAGCAGCGAGGCGCACTATGGCTACACCTTC. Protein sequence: CASSEAHYGYTF.

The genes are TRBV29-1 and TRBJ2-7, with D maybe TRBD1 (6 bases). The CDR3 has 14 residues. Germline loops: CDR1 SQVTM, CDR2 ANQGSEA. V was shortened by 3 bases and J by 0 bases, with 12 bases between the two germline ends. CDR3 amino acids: CSVETTGSSYEQYF. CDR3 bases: TGCAGCGTTGAGACTACAGGGAGCTCCTACGAGCAGTACTTC.

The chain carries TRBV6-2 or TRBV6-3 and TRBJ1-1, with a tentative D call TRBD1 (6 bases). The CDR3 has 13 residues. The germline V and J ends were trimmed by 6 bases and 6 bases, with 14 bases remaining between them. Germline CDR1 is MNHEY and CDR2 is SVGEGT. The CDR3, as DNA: TGTGCCAGCAGCCAACAGGGTAGGCCTGAAGCTTTCTTT. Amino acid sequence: CASSQQGRPEAFF.

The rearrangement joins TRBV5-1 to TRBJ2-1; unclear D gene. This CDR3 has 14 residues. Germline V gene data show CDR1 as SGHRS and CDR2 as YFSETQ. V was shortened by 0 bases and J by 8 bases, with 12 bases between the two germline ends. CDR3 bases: TGCGCCAGCAGCTTGGAGGGTGTTATAGATGAGCAGTTCTTC. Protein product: CASSLEGVIDEQFF.

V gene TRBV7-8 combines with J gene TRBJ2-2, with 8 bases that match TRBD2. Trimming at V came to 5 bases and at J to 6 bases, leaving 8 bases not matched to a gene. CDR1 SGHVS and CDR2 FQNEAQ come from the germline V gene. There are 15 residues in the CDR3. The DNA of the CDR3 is TGTGCCAGCAGCCCCGTGGCGGGGGGCCCCGGGGAGCTGTTTTTT. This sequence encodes CASSPVAGGPGELFF.

The CDR3 loop reads CSVEDKFLGITEAFF. Written as DNA, the CDR3 is TGCAGCGTTGAAGACAAGTTTCTGGGAATCACTGAAGCTTTCTTT. This chain connects TRBV29-1 to TRBJ1-1; no clear D. V was shortened by 0 bases and J by 4 bases, with 15 bases between the two germline ends. The CDR3 runs 15 residues. The germline V gene has CDR1 SQVTM and CDR2 ANQGSEA.

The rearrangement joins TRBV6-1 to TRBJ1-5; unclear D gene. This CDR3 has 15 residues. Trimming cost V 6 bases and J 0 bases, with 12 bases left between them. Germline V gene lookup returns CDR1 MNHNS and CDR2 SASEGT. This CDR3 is CASRVRADSNQPQHF. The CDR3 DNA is TGTGCCAGCAGGGTCCGGGCCGATAGCAATCAGCCCCAGCATTTT.

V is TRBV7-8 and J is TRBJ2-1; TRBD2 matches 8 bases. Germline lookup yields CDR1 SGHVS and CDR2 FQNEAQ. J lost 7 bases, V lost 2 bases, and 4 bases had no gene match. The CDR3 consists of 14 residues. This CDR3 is CASSLSRGGNEQFF. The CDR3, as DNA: TGTGCCAGCAGCTTATCCCGGGGGGGAAATGAGCAGTTCTTC.

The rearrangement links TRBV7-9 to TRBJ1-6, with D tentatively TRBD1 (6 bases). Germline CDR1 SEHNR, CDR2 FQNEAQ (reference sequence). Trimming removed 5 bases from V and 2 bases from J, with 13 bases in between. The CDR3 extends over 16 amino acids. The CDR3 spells CASSPSDRTYNSPLHF. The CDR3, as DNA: TGTGCCAGCAGCCCATCGGACAGAACCTATAATTCACCCCTCCACTTT.

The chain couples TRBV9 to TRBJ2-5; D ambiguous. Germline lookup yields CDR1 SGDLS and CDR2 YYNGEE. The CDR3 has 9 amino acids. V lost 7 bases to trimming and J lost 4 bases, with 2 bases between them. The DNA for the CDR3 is TGTGCCAGCGGAGAGACCCAGTACTTC. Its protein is CASGETQYF.

The CDR3 DNA sequence: TGTGCCAGCAGCCTAGCGGGGGAGGGCGAGCAGTACTTC. Translating it yields CASSLAGEGEQYF. The V call is TRBV28, the J call TRBJ2-7, with 10 nucleotides matching TRBD2. V lost 6 bases to trimming and J lost 6 bases; unmatched junction nucleotides: 5. Germline V gene lookup returns CDR1 MDHEN and CDR2 SYDVKM. The CDR3 is made up of 13 amino acids.

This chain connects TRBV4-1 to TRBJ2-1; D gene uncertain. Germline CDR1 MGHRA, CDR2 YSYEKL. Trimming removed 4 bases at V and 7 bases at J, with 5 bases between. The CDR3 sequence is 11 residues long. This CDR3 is CASSLRNEQFF. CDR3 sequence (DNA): TGCGCCAGCAGCCTGCGTAATGAGCAGTTCTTC.

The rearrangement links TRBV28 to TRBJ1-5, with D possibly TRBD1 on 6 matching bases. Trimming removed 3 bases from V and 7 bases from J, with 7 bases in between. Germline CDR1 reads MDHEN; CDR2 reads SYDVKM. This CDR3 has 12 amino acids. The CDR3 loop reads CASSFRGQPQHF. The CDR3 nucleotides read TGTGCCAGCAGTTTCAGGGGACAGCCCCAGCATTTT. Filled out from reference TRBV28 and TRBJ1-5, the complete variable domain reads DVKVTQSSRYLVKRTGEKVFLECVQDMDHENMFWYRQDPGLGLRLIYFSYDVKMKEKGDIPEGYSVSREKKERFSLILESASTNQTSMYLCASSFRGQPQHFGDGTRLSIL.

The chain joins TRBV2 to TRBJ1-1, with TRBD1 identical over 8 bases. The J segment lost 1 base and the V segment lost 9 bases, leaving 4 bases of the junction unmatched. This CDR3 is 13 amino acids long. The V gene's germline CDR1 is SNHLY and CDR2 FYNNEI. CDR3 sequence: CAREDRENTEAFF. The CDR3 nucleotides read TGTGCCAGAGAGGACAGGGAGAACACTGAAGCTTTCTTT.

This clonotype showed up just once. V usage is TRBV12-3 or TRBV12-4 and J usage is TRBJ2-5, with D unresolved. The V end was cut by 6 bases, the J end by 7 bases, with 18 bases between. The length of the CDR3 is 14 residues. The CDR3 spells CASRPSLDPGTQYF. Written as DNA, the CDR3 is TGTGCCAGCAGGCCAAGCCTTGATCCAGGGACCCAGTACTTC.

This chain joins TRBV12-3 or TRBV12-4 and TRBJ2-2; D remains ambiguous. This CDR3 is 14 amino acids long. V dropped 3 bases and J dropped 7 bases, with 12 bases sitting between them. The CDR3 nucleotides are TGTGCCAGCAGTTTCGACACTCACGGCGGGGAGCTGTTTTTT. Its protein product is CASSFDTHGGELFF.

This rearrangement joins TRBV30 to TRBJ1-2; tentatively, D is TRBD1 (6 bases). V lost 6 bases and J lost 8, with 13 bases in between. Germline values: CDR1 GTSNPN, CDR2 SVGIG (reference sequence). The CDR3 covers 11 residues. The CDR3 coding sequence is TGTGCCTGCCACGGACAGTCAGGCTACACCTTC. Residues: CACHGQSGYTF.